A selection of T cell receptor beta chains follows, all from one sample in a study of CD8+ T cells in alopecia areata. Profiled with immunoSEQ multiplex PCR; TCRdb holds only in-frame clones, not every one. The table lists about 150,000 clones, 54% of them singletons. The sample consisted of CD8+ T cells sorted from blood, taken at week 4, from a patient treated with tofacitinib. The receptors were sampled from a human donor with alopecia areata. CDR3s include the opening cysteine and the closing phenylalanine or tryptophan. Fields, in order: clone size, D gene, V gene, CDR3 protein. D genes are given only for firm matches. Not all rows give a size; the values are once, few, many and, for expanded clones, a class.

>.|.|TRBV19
CASSIVVGQPQHF
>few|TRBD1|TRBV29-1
CSASGQSPNEQFF
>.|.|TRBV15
CATSGEGRLNQPQHF
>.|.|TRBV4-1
CASSQASLLTESNYGYTF
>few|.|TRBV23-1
CASSQSGSNQPQHF
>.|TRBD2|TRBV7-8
CASSSTGGGETQYF
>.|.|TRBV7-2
CASSLAGTQNTEAFF
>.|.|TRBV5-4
CASSHRDGGTDTQYF
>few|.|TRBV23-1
CASSLTLRDF
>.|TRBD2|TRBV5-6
CASSFAGGLDETQYF